Listed here are 23 T cell receptor beta chains from one sample, sequenced in a study of CD8+ T cells in alopecia areata. In each case, RNA was isolated and then reverse transcribed into cDNA as the sequencing template. The assay was immunoSEQ multiplex PCR, and TCRdb's table has in-frame clones only and misses some. The sample yields about 69,000 clones, roughly 60% seen once. The sequencing used CD8+ T cells sorted from blood, collected at week 0. These receptors came from a human donor with alopecia areata.

V and J are TRBV6-1 and TRBJ2-5, with D maybe TRBD1 (6 bases). This CDR3 spans 15 amino acids. V was shortened by 5 bases and J by 4 bases, with 17 bases between the two germline ends. From germline, CDR1 is MNHNS and CDR2 SASEGT. The CDR3 nucleotides read TGTGCCAGCAGTCTGGGGGCAGGGATTAGAGAGACCCAGTACTTC. It yields the protein CASSLGAGIRETQYF.

The V gene is TRBV27, the J gene TRBJ2-1; tentative D call: TRBD2 (5 bases). V was clipped by 4 bases and J by 9 bases, with 16 bases between them. Per germline, CDR1 MNHEY and CDR2 SMNVEV (reference sequence). The CDR3 has 14 amino acids. The CDR3 spells CASSSRTGSGEQFF. CDR3 DNA: TGTGCCAGCAGTTCCCGGACTGGTTCGGGTGAGCAGTTCTTC.

This clone was found a few times. The chain couples TRBV23-1 to TRBJ1-1, with TRBD1 matching over 9 bases. TRBV23-1 is an open reading frame, and its role is uncertain. Germline trimming cut 2 bases from V and 8 bases from J; bases unmatched to any gene: 12. This CDR3 region has 16 residues. The CDR3 bases are TGCGCCAGCAGTCAAAACAACAAGGGACAGGGCATAGAAGCTTTCTTT. Its protein product is CASSQNNKGQGIEAFF.

The chain uses TRBV2 and TRBJ1-1, with a possible D match to TRBD1 (6 bases). The germline gives CDR1 SNHLY, CDR2 FYNNEI. The CDR3 has 13 amino acids. V was shortened by 6 bases and J by 0 bases, with 8 bases between the two germline ends. The CDR3 region has the DNA TGTGCCAGCAGGGGACACTTGAACACTGAAGCTTTCTTT. As protein: CASRGHLNTEAFF.

As regards this clone: The junction does not match germline at one end; this may be a read error. The same CDR3 is also encoded by other DNA sequences in this sample. V and J are TRBV7-9 and TRBJ1-4; the D is unclear. CDR1 is SEHNR, CDR2 FQNEAQ, per germline (reference sequence). The CDR3 has 18 residues. The CDR3 loop is CASSQETLDARINEKLFF. The CDR3 DNA follows: TGCGCCAGCAGCCAAGAAACACTAGACGCTAGAATTAATGAAAAACTGTTTTTT.

The chain has TRBV7-2 and TRBJ2-7, with TRBD2 identical over 7 bases. The V and J ends lost 5 bases and 2 bases, in that order; junction bases with no gene match: 6. In germline, CDR1 is SGHTA, CDR2 FQGNSA. The CDR3 has 14 residues. CDR3 sequence: CASSVPGLPYEQYF. In DNA, the CDR3 is TGTGCCAGCAGCGTTCCGGGACTACCCTACGAGCAGTACTTC.

Here the CDR3 DNA reads TGTGCCAGCAGCGTAGGGACTAGCGGTGATACGCAGTATTTT. Its protein product is CASSVGTSGDTQYF. The rearrangement uses TRBV9 and TRBJ2-3, with 10 nucleotides matching TRBD2. Germline values: CDR1 SGDLS, CDR2 YYNGEE. The ends lost 0 bases at V and 6 bases at J; junction bases unmatched: 1. The CDR3 consists of 14 residues.

As concerns this clone: Other nucleotide sequences in the sample specify the same CDR3. The genes are TRBV14 and TRBJ1-2; D gene uncertain. In germline, CDR1 is SGHDN, CDR2 FVKESK. The V gene lost 1 base and the J gene lost 4 bases, with 7 bases spanning the gap. CDR3 size: 13 residues. CDR3 coding DNA: TGTGCCAGCAGCCAAGGGACGGTCTATGGCTACACCTTC. Amino acids: CASSQGTVYGYTF.

The rearrangement uses TRBV2 and TRBJ2-2, with D perhaps TRBD2 (6 bases). V lost 11 bases and J lost 5, with 12 bases in between. Germline lookup yields CDR1 SNHLY and CDR2 FYNNEI. This CDR3 is built from 12 residues. CDR3 sequence (DNA): TGTGCCGGACTTAGCGGAACCGGGGAGCTGTTTTTT. Protein product: CAGLSGTGELFF.

The chain has TRBV30 and TRBJ1-1; a weak D match, TRBD1 (6 bases). CDR3 length: 13 residues. Between the trimmed V and J ends, which lost 2 bases and 7 bases, there was a span of 14 bases. Germline CDR1 and CDR2: GTSNPN and SVGIG (reference sequence). The CDR3 loop reads CAWSFTGWGEAFF. The CDR3 nucleotides are TGTGCCTGGAGTTTCACAGGGTGGGGTGAAGCTTTCTTT.

This clone was detected ten times or more. CDR3: CASSDTSGSYNEQFF. Here the CDR3 DNA reads TGTGCCAGCAGTGACACTAGCGGCTCCTACAATGAGCAGTTCTTC. The chain is built from TRBV6-4 and TRBJ2-1; 8 bases fit TRBD2. V gave up 2 bases and J gave up 0 bases; unmatched junction bases: 0. The CDR3 loop spans 15 amino acids. CDR1 is MRHNA and CDR2 is SNTAGT in the germline V gene.

The table lists this clone with a few counts. The CDR3 DNA sequence: TGTGCCTGGAGTGTACGTGGCACAGATACGCAGTATTTT. The encoded protein is CAWSVRGTDTQYF. The chain recombines TRBV30 with TRBJ2-3; D unclear. This CDR3 is built from 13 residues. V gave up 0 bases and J gave up 1 base, with 5 bases separating them. Germline V gives CDR1 GTSNPN, CDR2 SVGIG (reference sequence).

The chain links TRBV29-1 to TRBJ2-2, with 7 bases matching TRBD2. Trimming took 7 bases from V and 3 from J; bases not matched to a gene: 8. Germline CDR1 reads SQVTM; CDR2 reads ANQGSEA. CDR3 length equals 14 residues. Written as DNA, the CDR3 is TGCAGCGCCGGGGGAGGGTTCGACACCGGGGAGCTGTTTTTT. It codes for CSAGGGFDTGELFF.

The V and J genes are TRBV29-1 and TRBJ2-5; no firm D call. The CDR3 has 12 residues. V was clipped by 1 base and J by 4 bases, with 7 bases between them. Germline CDR1 reads SQVTM; CDR2 reads ANQGSEA. CDR3 region: CSVEGVSETQYF. The CDR3 DNA reads as TGCAGCGTTGAAGGGGTCTCAGAGACCCAGTACTTC.

The chain has TRBV28 and TRBJ2-1; 15 positions agree with TRBD2. V dropped 7 bases and J dropped 1; count of bases not matched to a gene: 17. The CDR3 runs 21 residues. Germline V lookup: CDR1 MDHEN, CDR2 SYDVKM. The DNA of the CDR3 is TGTGCCAGCAACCTGGGACTAGCGGGAGGACCAGGTAGCGGATCCTACAATGAGCAGTTCTTC. Translation: CASNLGLAGGPGSGSYNEQFF.

In its sample, this clone was seen a few times. The rearrangement links TRBV29-1 to TRBJ2-2, with D uncertain. Germline V gene lookup returns CDR1 SQVTM and CDR2 ANQGSEA. The CDR3 loop spans 12 amino acids. V dropped 4 bases and J dropped 3 bases, with 6 bases sitting between them. CDR3 nucleotide sequence: TGCAGCGTTGTCAGATACACCGGGGAGCTGTTTTTT. Translated: CSVVRYTGELFF.

This clone came up a few times. The CDR3 loop reads CASSWEGVAFF. CDR3 in DNA: TGTGCCAGCAGTTGGGAGGGTGTGGCTTTCTTT. This sequence joins TRBV27 and TRBJ1-1; no clear D gene. CDR3 length equals 11 residues. The V gene's germline CDR1 is MNHEY and CDR2 SMNVEV (reference sequence). V was cut by 4 bases and J by 11 bases, with 11 bases left in between.

V gene TRBV7-9 combines with J gene TRBJ1-2, with 9 bases matching TRBD1. With 5 bases clipped from V and 4 bases from J, the junction kept 5 bases outside the gene matches. Germline-derived CDR1 and CDR2 are SEHNR and FQNEAQ (reference sequence). CDR3 size: 14 residues. The CDR3 reads CASSASGQGYGYTF. Here the CDR3 DNA reads TGTGCCAGCAGCGCTTCGGGACAGGGCTATGGCTACACCTTC.

This clone was seen more than once but under ten times. This rearrangement joins TRBV5-1 to TRBJ2-5, with 7 nucleotides matching TRBD1. The ends lost 2 bases at V and 3 bases at J; junction bases unmatched: 4. The V gene's germline CDR1 is SGHRS and CDR2 YFSETQ. This CDR3 spans 14 amino acids. The CDR3 region is CASSFPGQKETQYF. CDR3 coding DNA: TGCGCCAGCAGCTTCCCGGGACAGAAAGAGACCCAGTACTTC.

This chain links TRBV7-2 with TRBJ1-5; D unresolved. The V end was cut by 5 bases, the J end by 0 bases, with 8 bases between. Per the germline V gene, CDR1 is SGHTA and CDR2 is FQGNSA. The CDR3 has 14 amino acids. This CDR3 is CASSPTDSNQPQHF. The CDR3 nucleotides read TGTGCCAGCAGCCCCACAGATAGCAATCAGCCCCAGCATTTT.

This clone was seen repeatedly, ten times or more. V is TRBV7-8 and J is TRBJ2-1, with a weak D call TRBD2 (6 bases). There are 15 residues in the CDR3. CDR1 and CDR2 (germline): SGHVS, FQNEAQ. Trimming pared 4 bases from V and 0 bases from J, leaving 10 bases between. This CDR3 reads CASSYLASSYNEQFF. CDR3 nucleotide sequence: TGTGCCAGCAGCTACCTAGCGAGCTCCTACAATGAGCAGTTCTTC. Filled out from reference TRBV7-8 and TRBJ2-1, the complete variable domain reads GAGVSQSPRYKVAKRGQDVALRCDPISGHVSLFWYQQALGQGPEFLTYFQNEAQLDKSGLPSDRFFAERPEGSVSTLKIQRTQQEDSAVYLCASSYLASSYNEQFFGPGTRLTVL.

The chain has TRBV27 and TRBJ2-1; D gene unclear. The CDR3 loop spans 13 amino acids. Germline V gene lookup returns CDR1 MNHEY and CDR2 SMNVEV (reference sequence). The V end lost 2 bases, the J end lost 6 bases, and 8 bases lay between the germline ends. CDR3 loop: CASSLEVGNEQFF. As DNA, the CDR3 is TGTGCCAGCAGTTTAGAGGTCGGCAATGAGCAGTTCTTC.

This sequence joins TRBV2 and TRBJ2-3; D is unresolved. V lost 2 bases and J lost 2, with 8 bases in between. Per the germline V gene, CDR1 is SNHLY and CDR2 is FYNNEI. This CDR3 has 14 residues. CDR3 residues: CASSENSLTDTQYF. The CDR3 DNA reads as TGTGCCAGCAGTGAAAACAGCCTCACAGATACGCAGTATTTT.